Following are 20 T cell receptor beta chains from one sample sequenced in a study of T cells in Graves' hyperthyroidism and ophthalmopathy. TCR beta CDR3 sequences were amplified from RNA transcripts. Carried out on the TCR CDR3, a first-round RT-PCR used the HTBI primer set. Using its own MiXCR run on the multiplex PCR reads, TCRdb lists one record per CDR3 protein. The data hold 600,000 to 900,000 distinct CDR3 sequences, with roughly 15% observed a single time. Sequenced: blood. The source is a man aged 18 to 29 with Graves' hyperthyroidism.

This clonotype has at least ten counts. This rearrangement joins TRBV20-1 to TRBJ2-1, with 9 bases identical to TRBD2. This CDR3 has 14 residues. J was trimmed by 9 bases and V by 6 bases; bases with no gene match: 12. The germline gives CDR1 DFQATT, CDR2 SNEGSKA (reference sequence). CDR3 protein: CSAASVSGRSEQFF. In DNA, the CDR3 is TGCAGTGCGGCCTCAGTGAGCGGGAGGTCTGAGCAGTTCTTC.

The chain is built from TRBV4-3 and TRBJ1-1, with 8 bases matching TRBD1. The CDR3 spans 15 residues. CDR1 LGHNA and CDR2 YSLEER come from the germline V gene. The junction had 6 bases not matched to a gene; V was cut back by 3 bases and J by 3 bases. This CDR3 is CASSHDPDRDTEAFF. CDR3 nucleotides: TGCGCCAGCAGCCACGACCCGGACAGGGACACTGAAGCTTTCTTT.

V gene TRBV11-2 combines with J gene TRBJ2-7, with 12 bases lining up with TRBD2. The ends lost 3 bases at V and 0 bases at J; junction bases unmatched: 6. The CDR3 totals 17 residues. CDR1 is SGHAT and CDR2 is FQNNGV in the germline V gene. The CDR3 here is CASSLGRLAGDSYEQYF. The CDR3 DNA reads TGTGCCAGCAGCTTGGGGCGACTAGCGGGAGACTCCTACGAGCAGTACTTC.

This clonotype was detected many times. The CDR3 protein is CASTPYGNTDTQYF. The CDR3 DNA reads TGTGCCAGCACCCCTTATGGAAACACAGATACGCAGTATTTT. This chain joins TRBV28 and TRBJ2-3; D ambiguous. Per germline, CDR1 MDHEN and CDR2 SYDVKM. This CDR3 is built from 14 residues. Trimming pared 7 bases from V and 2 bases from J, leaving 13 bases between.

J is TRBJ2-5 and V is TRBV5-1; TRBD2 matches at 9 bases. Germline CDR1 and CDR2: SGHRS and YFSETQ. CDR3 length equals 15 residues. With 2 bases clipped from V and 5 bases from J, the junction kept 7 bases outside the gene matches. The CDR3 spells CASSLGGRAGETQYF. CDR3 coding DNA: TGCGCCAGCAGCTTAGGCGGGAGGGCCGGGGAGACCCAGTACTTC.

In its sample, this clonotype was seen many times. The chain combines TRBV27 with TRBJ2-3, with 7 bases that match TRBD1. Trimming took 6 bases from V and 3 from J; bases not matched to a gene: 12. This CDR3 contains 16 residues. Germline V gene lookup returns CDR1 MNHEY and CDR2 SMNVEV (reference sequence). This chain's CDR3 is CASSLMLTGPTDTQYF. CDR3 sequence (DNA): TGTGCCAGCAGCCTAATGTTGACAGGGCCTACAGATACGCAGTATTTT.

The chain recombines TRBV4-3 with TRBJ1-2; a possible D gene is TRBD1 (6 bases). The CDR3 has 16 amino acids. Germline V gene data show CDR1 as LGHNA and CDR2 as YSLEER. Trimming removed 4 bases at V and 3 bases at J, with 18 bases between. DNA for the CDR3: TGCGCCAGCAGCCTATCCGTTTTAGGACAGCACTATGGCTACACCTTC. Translation gives CASSLSVLGQHYGYTF.

This clonotype was recorded at least ten times. The chain combines TRBV2 with TRBJ2-7, with TRBD1 matching over 7 bases. This CDR3 spans 13 amino acids. After removal of 3 bases from V and 3 bases from J, the junction contained 2 bases not matched to a gene. The germline V gene has CDR1 SNHLY and CDR2 FYNNEI. The CDR3 DNA follows: TGTGCCAGCAGTGACCGGGACAGCTACGAGCAGTACTTC. Translating it yields CASSDRDSYEQYF.

This clonotype was picked up many times. Here the CDR3 DNA reads TGTGCCAGCTCACAAGGGGCAGGGGACGAGCAGTACTTC. This codes for CASSQGAGDEQYF. The V and J genes are TRBV18 and TRBJ2-7; D may be TRBD1 (6 bases). V was pared by 4 bases and J by 5 bases, with 12 bases between. The CDR3 has 13 amino acids. Germline V CDR1 and CDR2: KGHSH, LQKENI.

The chain employs TRBV18 and TRBJ1-5; D is possibly TRBD1 (6 bases). From germline, CDR1 is KGHSH and CDR2 LQKENI. This CDR3 has 17 residues. Trimming left V 5 bases short and J 4 bases short, with 21 bases between. CDR3 nucleotides: TGTGCCAGCTCATCGGGGGGGGTGGACAGAATGAATCAGCCCCAGCATTTT. As protein: CASSSGGVDRMNQPQHF.

This clonotype came up many times. CDR3 sequence reads: CASPGQFTDTQYF. The CDR3 DNA is TGTGCCAGCCCGGGACAGTTCACAGATACGCAGTATTTT. This chain connects TRBV7-2 to TRBJ2-3, with 7 positions matching TRBD1. Germline CDR1 reads SGHTA; CDR2 reads FQGNSA. The V and J ends lost 8 bases and 2 bases, in that order; junction bases with no gene match: 4. This CDR3 is 13 amino acids long.

V and J are TRBV19 and TRBJ2-2; 7 bases agree with TRBD1. The length of the CDR3 is 13 residues. The V gene's germline CDR1 is LNHDA and CDR2 SQIVND (reference sequence). V was clipped by 9 bases and J by 3 bases; unmatched bases: 4. CDR3 DNA: TGTGCCAGCGGGACAGCGTACACCGGGGAGCTGTTTTTT. Its protein product is CASGTAYTGELFF.

This clonotype came up many times. This sequence joins TRBV28 and TRBJ2-7, with 8 bases that match TRBD2. CDR1 is MDHEN, CDR2 SYDVKM, per germline. The V and J ends lost 5 bases and 4 bases, in that order; junction bases with no gene match: 10. The CDR3 covers 15 residues. The CDR3 nucleotides read TGTGCCAGCAGTCCCCCTCGGGGGGGGGGGTACGAGCAGTACTTC. Its translation is CASSPPRGGGYEQYF.

This clonotype was seen a few times. This chain uses TRBV25-1 with TRBJ1-6; a possible D gene is TRBD1 (5 bases). The germline CDR1 and CDR2 sequences are MGHDK and SYGVNS. V lost 6 bases to trimming and J lost 10 bases, with 19 bases between them. This CDR3 has 15 amino acids. This CDR3 reads CASSLSLGDGSPLHF. The CDR3 coding sequence is TGTGCCAGCAGCCTCTCCTTGGGGGACGGATCACCCCTCCACTTT.

This rearrangement joins TRBV12-3 or TRBV12-4 to TRBJ2-5; D uncertain. Trimming removed 3 bases at V and 0 bases at J, with 5 bases between. The CDR3 extends over 13 amino acids. The CDR3 here is CASSFSDQETQYF. CDR3 bases: TGTGCCAGCAGTTTTTCAGACCAAGAGACCCAGTACTTC.

This clonotype was seen a handful of times. This chain joins TRBV24-1 and TRBJ2-2, with D perhaps assigned TRBD1 or TRBD2 (5 bases each). The germline CDR1 and CDR2 sequences are KGHDR and SFDVKD. The length of the CDR3 is 15 residues. V was shortened by 7 bases and J by 3 bases, with 14 bases between the two germline ends. The CDR3 protein is CATSLGRRDTGELFF. Written as DNA, the CDR3 is TGTGCCACCAGCTTGGGACGCCGGGACACCGGGGAGCTGTTTTTT.

This rearrangement joins TRBV7-3 to TRBJ1-4; no clear D gene. Germline-derived CDR1 and CDR2 are SGHTA and FQGTGA. The germline V and J ends were trimmed by 2 bases and 8 bases, with 9 bases remaining between them. There are 13 residues in the CDR3. The CDR3 spells CASSLSNGEKLFF. The CDR3 DNA reads as TGTGCCAGCAGCTTATCCAACGGGGAAAAACTGTTTTTT.

The table lists this clonotype with many counts. V and J are TRBV28 and TRBJ1-5, with D perhaps TRBD1 (5 bases). CDR3 size: 17 residues. V dropped 3 bases and J dropped 4 bases, with 19 bases sitting between them. From germline, CDR1 is MDHEN and CDR2 SYDVKM. CDR3 sequence reads: CASSFALAVQANQPQHF. The CDR3 coding sequence is TGTGCCAGCAGTTTTGCCCTGGCCGTACAGGCGAATCAGCCCCAGCATTTT.

The chain uses TRBV27 and TRBJ2-7; 10 bases align to TRBD1. The CDR3 has 15 residues. The germline CDR1 and CDR2 sequences are MNHEY and SMNVEV (reference sequence). Losses at the gene ends were 6 bases for V and 3 bases for J; bases not matched to a gene: 8. The CDR3 bases are TGTGCCAGCAGCCCGGGACAGGGGCTTTTCTACGAGCAGTACTTC. Translating gives CASSPGQGLFYEQYF.

The chain has TRBV12-3 or TRBV12-4 and TRBJ2-6; D is uncertain. This CDR3 is 17 amino acids long. V was shortened by 2 bases and J by 0 bases, with 11 bases between the two germline ends. The CDR3 sequence is CASSLRAFSSGANVLTF. In nucleotides, the CDR3 is TGTGCCAGCAGTTTAAGGGCTTTTTCCTCTGGGGCCAACGTCCTGACTTTC.